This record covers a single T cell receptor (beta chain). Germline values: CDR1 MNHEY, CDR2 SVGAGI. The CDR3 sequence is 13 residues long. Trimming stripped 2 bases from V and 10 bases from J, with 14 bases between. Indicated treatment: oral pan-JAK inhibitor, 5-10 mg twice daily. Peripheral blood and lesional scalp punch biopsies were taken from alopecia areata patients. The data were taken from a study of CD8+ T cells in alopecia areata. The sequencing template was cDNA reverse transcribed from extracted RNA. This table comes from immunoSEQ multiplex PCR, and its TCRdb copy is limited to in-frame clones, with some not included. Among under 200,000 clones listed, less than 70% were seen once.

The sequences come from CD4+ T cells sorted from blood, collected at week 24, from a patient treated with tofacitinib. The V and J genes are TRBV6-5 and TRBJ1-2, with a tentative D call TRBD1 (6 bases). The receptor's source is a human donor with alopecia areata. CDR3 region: CASSYAIGTFYTF. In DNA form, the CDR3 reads TGTGCCAGCAGTTACGCCATTGGGACATTCTACACCTTC.